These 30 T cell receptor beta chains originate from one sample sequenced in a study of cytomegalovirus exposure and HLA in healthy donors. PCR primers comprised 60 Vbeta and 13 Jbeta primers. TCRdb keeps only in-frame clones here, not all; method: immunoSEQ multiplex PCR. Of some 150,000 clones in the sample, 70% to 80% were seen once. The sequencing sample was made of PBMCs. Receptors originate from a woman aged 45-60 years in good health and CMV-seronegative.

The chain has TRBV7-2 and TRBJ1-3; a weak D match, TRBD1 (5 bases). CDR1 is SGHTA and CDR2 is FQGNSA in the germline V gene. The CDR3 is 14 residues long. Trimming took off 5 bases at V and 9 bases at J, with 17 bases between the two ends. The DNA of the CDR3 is TGTGCCAGCAGCCAAAGGGCAGGGTTCGGCACCATATATTTT. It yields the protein CASSQRAGFGTIYF.

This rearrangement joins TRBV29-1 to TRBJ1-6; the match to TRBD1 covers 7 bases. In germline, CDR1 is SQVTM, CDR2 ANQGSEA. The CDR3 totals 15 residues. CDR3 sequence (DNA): TGCACCGTCTCGGGGGACAGCTCCTATAATTCACCCCTCCACTTT. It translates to CTVSGDSSYNSPLHF.

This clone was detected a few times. CDR3 DNA: TGTGCCAGCAGCTTAGGACTTGCGTACTATGGCTACACCTTC. Amino acids: CASSLGLAYYGYTF. This sequence joins TRBV7-9 and TRBJ1-2; D call uncertain. Germline V gene sequence: CDR1 SEHNR, CDR2 FQNEAQ (reference sequence). CDR3 length: 14 residues. The V gene lost 1 base and the J gene lost 3 bases, with 9 bases spanning the gap.

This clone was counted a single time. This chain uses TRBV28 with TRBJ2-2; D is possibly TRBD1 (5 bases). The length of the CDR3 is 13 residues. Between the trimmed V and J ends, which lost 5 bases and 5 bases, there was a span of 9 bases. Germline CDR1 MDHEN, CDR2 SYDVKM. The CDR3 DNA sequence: TGTGCCAGCAGTCCCCCAGGGACCGGGGAGCTGTTTTTT. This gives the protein CASSPPGTGELFF. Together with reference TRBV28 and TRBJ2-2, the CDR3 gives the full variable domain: DVKVTQSSRYLVKRTGEKVFLECVQDMDHENMFWYRQDPGLGLRLIYFSYDVKMKEKGDIPEGYSVSREKKERFSLILESASTNQTSMYLCASSPPGTGELFFGEGSRLTVL.

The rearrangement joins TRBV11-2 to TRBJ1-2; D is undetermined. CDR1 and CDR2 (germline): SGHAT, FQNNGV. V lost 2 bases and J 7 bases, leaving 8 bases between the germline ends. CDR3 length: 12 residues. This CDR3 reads CASSLMHTGYTF. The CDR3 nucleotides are TGTGCCAGCAGCTTAATGCACACTGGCTACACCTTC.

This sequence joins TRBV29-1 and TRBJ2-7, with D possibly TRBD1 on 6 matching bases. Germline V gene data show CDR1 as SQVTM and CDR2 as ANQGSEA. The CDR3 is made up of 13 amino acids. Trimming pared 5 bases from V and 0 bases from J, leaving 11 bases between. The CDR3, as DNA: TGCAGCGTTTGCAGGGGAAGCTCCTACGAGCAGTACTTC. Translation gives CSVCRGSSYEQYF.

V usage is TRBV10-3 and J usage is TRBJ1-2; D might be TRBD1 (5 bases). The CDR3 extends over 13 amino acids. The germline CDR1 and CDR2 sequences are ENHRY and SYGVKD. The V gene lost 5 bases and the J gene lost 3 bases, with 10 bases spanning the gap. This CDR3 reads CAISNQGHYGYTF. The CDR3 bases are TGTGCCATCAGTAACCAGGGCCACTATGGCTACACCTTC.

For the CDR3, the DNA is TGTGCCAGCAGCTTAGGGAAGGGGGGGTGGAATGAGCAGTTCTTC. It is translated as CASSLGKGGWNEQFF. The gene calls are TRBV7-9 and TRBJ2-1, with D maybe TRBD2 (7 bases). CDR1 and CDR2 from the germline V gene are SEHNR and FQNEAQ (reference sequence). The CDR3 extends over 15 amino acids. With 1 base removed from V and 7 bases from J, the gap between germline ends came to 14 bases.

The CDR3: CASSLAGGPGNEQFF. The CDR3, as DNA: TGTGCCAGCAGCCTAGCGGGGGGGCCCGGGAATGAGCAGTTCTTC. J is TRBJ2-1 and V is TRBV28; 12 nucleotides agree with TRBD2. Germline CDR1 and CDR2: MDHEN and SYDVKM. CDR3 length: 15 amino acids. J lost 7 bases, V lost 6 bases, and 7 bases had no gene match.

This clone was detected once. The CDR3: CASSLALGQGARNEQFF. CDR3 in DNA: TGTGCCAGCAGCTTAGCGCTGGGACAGGGGGCGCGGAATGAGCAGTTCTTC. The chain is built from TRBV7-8 and TRBJ2-1, with 12 bases identical to TRBD1. This CDR3 has 17 residues. V dropped 0 bases and J dropped 7; count of bases not matched to a gene: 7. The germline V gene has CDR1 SGHVS and CDR2 FQNEAQ.

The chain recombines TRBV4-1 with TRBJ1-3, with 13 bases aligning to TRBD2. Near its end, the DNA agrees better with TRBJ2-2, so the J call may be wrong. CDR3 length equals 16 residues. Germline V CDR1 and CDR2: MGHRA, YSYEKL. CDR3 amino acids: CASSPLTSGGFGELFF. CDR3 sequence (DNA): TGCGCCAGCAGCCCTCTGACTAGCGGGGGGTTCGGGGAGCTGTTTTTT.

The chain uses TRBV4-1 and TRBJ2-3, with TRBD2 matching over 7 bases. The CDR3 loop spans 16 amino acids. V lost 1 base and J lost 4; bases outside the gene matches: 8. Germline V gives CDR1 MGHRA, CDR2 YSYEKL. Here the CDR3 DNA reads TGCGCCAGCAGCCAAGCGGGGCGGGGGAGATCAGATACGCAGTATTTT. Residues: CASSQAGRGRSDTQYF.

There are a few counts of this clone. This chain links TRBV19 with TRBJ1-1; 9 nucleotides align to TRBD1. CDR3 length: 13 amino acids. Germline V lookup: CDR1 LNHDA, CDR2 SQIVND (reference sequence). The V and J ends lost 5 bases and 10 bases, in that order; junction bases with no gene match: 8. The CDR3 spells CASSRDREDGAFF. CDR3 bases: TGTGCCAGTAGTCGGGACAGGGAAGATGGAGCTTTCTTT.

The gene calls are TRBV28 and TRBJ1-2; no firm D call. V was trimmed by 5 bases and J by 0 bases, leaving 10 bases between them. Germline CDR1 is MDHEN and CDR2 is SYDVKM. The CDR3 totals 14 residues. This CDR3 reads CASSPLSANYGYTF. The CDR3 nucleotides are TGTGCCAGCAGTCCGCTCTCGGCTAACTATGGCTACACCTTC.

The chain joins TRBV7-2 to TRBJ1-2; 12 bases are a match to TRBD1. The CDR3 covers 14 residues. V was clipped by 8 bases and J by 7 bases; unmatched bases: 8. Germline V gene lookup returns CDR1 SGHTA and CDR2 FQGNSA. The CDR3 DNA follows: TGTGCCAGCTCAGCCGGGACAGGGGGCTTTGGCTACACCTTC. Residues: CASSAGTGGFGYTF. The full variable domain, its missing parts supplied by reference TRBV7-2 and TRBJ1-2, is GAGVSQSPSNKVTEKGKDVELRCDPISGHTALYWYRQSLGQGLEFLIYFQGNSAPDKSGLPSDRFSAERTGGSVSTLTIQRTQQEDSAVYLCASSAGTGGFGYTFGSGTRLTVV.

Written as DNA, the CDR3 is TGCGCCAGCAGCCTCCTCCGACTAGCGGGGGACCACAATGAGCAGTTCTTC. Its translation is CASSLLRLAGDHNEQFF. The chain recombines TRBV10-1 with TRBJ2-1; 12 bases map to TRBD2. CDR3 length: 17 residues. Germline V lookup: CDR1 WNHNN, CDR2 SYGVQD (reference sequence). The V gene end was trimmed by 6 bases and the J gene end by 5 bases; junction bases not matched to a gene: 11.

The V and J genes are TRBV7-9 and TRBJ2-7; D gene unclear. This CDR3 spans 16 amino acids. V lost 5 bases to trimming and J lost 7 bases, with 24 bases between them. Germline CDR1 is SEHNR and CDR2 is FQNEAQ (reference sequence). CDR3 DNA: TGTGCCAGCAGCCCCTTGGGTGCAGGCTCAGGTTTGGAGCAGTACTTC. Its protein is CASSPLGAGSGLEQYF. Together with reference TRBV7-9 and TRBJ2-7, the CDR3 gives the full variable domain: DTGVSQNPRHKITKRGQNVTFRCDPISEHNRLYWYRQTLGQGPEFLTYFQNEAQLEKSRLLSDRFSAERPKGSFSTLEIQRTEQGDSAMYLCASSPLGAGSGLEQYFGPGTRLTVT.

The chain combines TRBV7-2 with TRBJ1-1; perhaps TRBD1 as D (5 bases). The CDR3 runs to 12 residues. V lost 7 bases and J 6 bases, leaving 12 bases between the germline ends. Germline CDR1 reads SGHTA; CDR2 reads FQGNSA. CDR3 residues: CASKEGPSEAFF. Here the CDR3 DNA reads TGTGCCAGCAAGGAGGGGCCATCTGAAGCTTTCTTT.

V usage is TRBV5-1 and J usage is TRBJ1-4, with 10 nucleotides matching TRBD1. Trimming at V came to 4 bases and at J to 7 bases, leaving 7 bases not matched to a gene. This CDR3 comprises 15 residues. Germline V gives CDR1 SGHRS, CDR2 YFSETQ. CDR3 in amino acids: CASSRQGARSEKLFF. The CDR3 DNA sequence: TGCGCCAGCAGCCGACAGGGGGCTCGAAGTGAAAAACTGTTTTTT.

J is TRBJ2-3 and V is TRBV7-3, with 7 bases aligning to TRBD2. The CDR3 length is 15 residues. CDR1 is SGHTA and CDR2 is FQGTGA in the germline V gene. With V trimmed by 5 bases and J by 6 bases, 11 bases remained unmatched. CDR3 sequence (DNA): TGTGCCAGCAGCCATCGGGGGGACCACGCGGATACGCAGTATTTT. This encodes CASSHRGDHADTQYF.

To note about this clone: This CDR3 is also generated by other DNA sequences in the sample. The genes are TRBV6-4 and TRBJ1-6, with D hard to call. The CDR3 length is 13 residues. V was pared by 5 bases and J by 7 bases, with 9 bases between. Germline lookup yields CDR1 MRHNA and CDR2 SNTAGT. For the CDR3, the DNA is TGTGCCAGCAGTCCCGAGGAGAATTCACCCCTCCACTTT. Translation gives CASSPEENSPLHF.

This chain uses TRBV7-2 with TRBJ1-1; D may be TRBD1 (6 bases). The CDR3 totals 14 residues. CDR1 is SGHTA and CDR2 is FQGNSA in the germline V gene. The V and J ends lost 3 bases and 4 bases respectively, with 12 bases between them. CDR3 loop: CASSFHRDVTEAFF. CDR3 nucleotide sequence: TGTGCCAGCAGCTTTCACAGGGACGTCACTGAAGCTTTCTTT.

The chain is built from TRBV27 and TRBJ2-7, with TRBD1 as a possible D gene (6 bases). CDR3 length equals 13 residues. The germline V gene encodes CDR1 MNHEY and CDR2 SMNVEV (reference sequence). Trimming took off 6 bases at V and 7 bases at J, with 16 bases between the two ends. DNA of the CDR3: TGTGCCAGCAGCCCGACCAATAGGGGGGAGCAGTACTTC. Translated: CASSPTNRGEQYF.

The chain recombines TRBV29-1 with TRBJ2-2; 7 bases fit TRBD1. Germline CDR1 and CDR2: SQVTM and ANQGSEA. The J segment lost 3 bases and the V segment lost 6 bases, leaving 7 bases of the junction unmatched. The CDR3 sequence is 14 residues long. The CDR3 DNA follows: TGCAGCGTAGGACAGGCGCGCGACACCGGGGAGCTGTTTTTT. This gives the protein CSVGQARDTGELFF.

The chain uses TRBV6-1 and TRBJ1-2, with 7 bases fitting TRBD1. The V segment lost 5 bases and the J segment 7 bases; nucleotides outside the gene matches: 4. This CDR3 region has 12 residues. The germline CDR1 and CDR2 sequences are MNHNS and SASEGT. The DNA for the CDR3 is TGTGCCAGCAGTAACAACAGGGGTGGCTACACCTTC. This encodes CASSNNRGGYTF.

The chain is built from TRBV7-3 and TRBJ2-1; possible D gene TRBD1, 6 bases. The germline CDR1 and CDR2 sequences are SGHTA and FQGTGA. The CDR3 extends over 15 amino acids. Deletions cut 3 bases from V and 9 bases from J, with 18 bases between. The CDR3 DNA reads TGTGCCAGCAGCTTTATCCCCGCTCCGACAGGTGAGCAGTTCTTC. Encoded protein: CASSFIPAPTGEQFF.

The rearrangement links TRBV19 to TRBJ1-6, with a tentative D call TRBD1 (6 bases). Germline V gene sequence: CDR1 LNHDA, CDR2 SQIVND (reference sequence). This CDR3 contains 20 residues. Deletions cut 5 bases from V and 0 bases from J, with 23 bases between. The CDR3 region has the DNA TGTGCCAGTAGTCGATTCCTCATAGAAAGGGGGAGCTCCTATAATTCACCCCTCCACTTT. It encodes CASSRFLIERGSSYNSPLHF. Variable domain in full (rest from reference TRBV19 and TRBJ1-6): DGGITQSPKYLFRKEGQNVTLSCEQNLNHDAMYWYRQDPGQGLRLIYYSQIVNDFQKGDIAEGYSVSREKKESFPLTVTSAQKNPTAFYLCASSRFLIERGSSYNSPLHFGNGTRLTVT.

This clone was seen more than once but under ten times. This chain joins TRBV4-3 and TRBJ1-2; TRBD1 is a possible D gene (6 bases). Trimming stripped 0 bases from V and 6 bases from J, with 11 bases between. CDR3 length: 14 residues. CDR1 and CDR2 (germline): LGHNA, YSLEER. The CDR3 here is CASSQDRAGDGYTF. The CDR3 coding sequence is TGCGCCAGCAGCCAAGATCGAGCAGGGGATGGCTACACCTTC.

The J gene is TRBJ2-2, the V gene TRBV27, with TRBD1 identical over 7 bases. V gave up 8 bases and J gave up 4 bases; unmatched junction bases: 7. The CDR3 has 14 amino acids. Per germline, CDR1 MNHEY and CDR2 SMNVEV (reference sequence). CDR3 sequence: CASSTGLGTGELFF. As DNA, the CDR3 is TGTGCCAGCTCGACAGGGTTGGGCACCGGGGAGCTGTTTTTT.

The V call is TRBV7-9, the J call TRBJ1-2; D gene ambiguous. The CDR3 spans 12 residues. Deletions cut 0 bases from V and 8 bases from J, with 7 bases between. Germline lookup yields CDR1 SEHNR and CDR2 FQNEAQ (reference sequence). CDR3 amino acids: CASSLAEDGYTF. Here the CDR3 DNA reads TGTGCCAGCAGCTTAGCGGAGGACGGCTACACCTTC.